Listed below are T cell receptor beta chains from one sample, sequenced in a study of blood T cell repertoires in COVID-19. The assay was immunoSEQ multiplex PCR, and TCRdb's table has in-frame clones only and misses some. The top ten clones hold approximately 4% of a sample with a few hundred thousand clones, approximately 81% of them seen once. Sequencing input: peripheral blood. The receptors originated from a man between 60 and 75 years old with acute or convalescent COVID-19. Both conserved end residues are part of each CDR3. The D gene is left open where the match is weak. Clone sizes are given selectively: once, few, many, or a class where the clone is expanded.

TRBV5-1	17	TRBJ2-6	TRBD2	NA	TGCGCCAGCAGCTCAGCGGGAGGAAATTCTGGGGCCAACGTCCTGACTTTC	CASSSAGGNSGANVLTF
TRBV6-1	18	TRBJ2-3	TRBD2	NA	TGTGCCAGCAGTGAAGCCCTAGCGGGGGGTTGGCGCACAGATACGCAGTATTTT	CASSEALAGGWRTDTQYF
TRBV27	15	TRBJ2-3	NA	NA	TGTGCCAGCAGAGGTTTCAGGGAACACACAGATACGCAGTATTTT	CASRGFREHTDTQYF
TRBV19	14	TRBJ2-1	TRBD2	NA	TGTGCCAGTAGTAGGTCCGCGGGAGGGCATGAGCAGTTCTTC	CASSRSAGGHEQFF
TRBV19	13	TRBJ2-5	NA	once	TGTGCCAGTAGTATTGTTTCACAAGAGACCCAGTACTTC	CASSIVSQETQYF
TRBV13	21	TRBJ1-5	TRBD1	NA	TGTGCCAGCAGCTTAGGGAGAATGGGGTTAGGAGGACAGGGGAGCAATCAGCCCCAGCATTTT	CASSLGRMGLGGQGSNQPQHF
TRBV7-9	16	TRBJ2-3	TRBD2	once	TGTGCCAGCAGCTTAGGGATTAGCGGGGTGACAGATACGCAGTATTTT	CASSLGISGVTDTQYF
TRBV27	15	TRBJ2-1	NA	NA	TGTGCCAGCAGGGAAGGGGGGGCAAACTACAATGAGCAGTTCTTC	CASREGGANYNEQFF
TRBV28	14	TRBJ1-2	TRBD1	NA	TGTGCCAGCATAAGACAGGGACCGAGCTATGGCTACACCTTC	CASIRQGPSYGYTF
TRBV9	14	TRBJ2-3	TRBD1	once	TGTGCCAGCAGCGAAGACAGGGACCCAGATACGCAGTATTTT	CASSEDRDPDTQYF
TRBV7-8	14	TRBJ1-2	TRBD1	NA	TGTGCCAGCAGCTTAAGGGACAGTGATGAAGGGTACACCTTC	CASSLRDSDEGYTF
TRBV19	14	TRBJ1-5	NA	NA	TGTGCCAGTAGCCCCGACAGATTCAATCAGCCCCAGCATTTT	CASSPDRFNQPQHF
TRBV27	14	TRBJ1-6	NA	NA	TGTGCCAGCAGCCGTACAGGGTGGAATTCACCCCTCCACTTT	CASSRTGWNSPLHF
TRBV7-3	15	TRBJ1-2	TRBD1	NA	TGTGCCAGCAGCGTTACCGGGACAGGGGTCTATGGCTACACCTTC	CASSVTGTGVYGYTF
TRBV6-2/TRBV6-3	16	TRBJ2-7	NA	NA	TGTGCCAGCAGCCCAATAGCCGATGACGTGTCCTACGAGCAGTACTTC	CASSPIADDVSYEQYF
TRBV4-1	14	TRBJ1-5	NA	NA	TGCGCCAGCAGCCCAGATTATAGCAATCAGCCCCAGCATTTT	CASSPDYSNQPQHF
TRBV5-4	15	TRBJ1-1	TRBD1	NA	TGTGCCAGCAGCCGCGGCGGGGACAGGGACACTGAAGCTTTCTTT	CASSRGGDRDTEAFF
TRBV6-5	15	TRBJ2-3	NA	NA	TGTGCCAGCAGCCCCCCTTCAGGGGGCACAGATACGCAGTATTTT	CASSPPSGGTDTQYF
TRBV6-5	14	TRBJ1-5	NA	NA	TGTGCCAGCAGTTACTCCGGGGTTGGTCAGCCCCAGCATTTT	CASSYSGVGQPQHF
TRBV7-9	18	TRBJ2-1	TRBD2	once	TGTGCCAGCAGCTTAAAGACTAGCGGGGCTAACGGGGACAATGAGCAGTTCTTC	CASSLKTSGANGDNEQFF
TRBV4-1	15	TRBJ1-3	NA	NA	TGCGCCAGCAGCCAAGAAGCGAGCTCTGGAAACACCATATATTTT	CASSQEASSGNTIYF
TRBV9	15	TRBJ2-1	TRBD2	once	TGTGCCAGCAGCGGAAGCGGGAGGGCCTGGAATGAGCAGTTCTTC	CASSGSGRAWNEQFF
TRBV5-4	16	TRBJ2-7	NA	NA	TGTGCCAGCAGCTCTCGGACTGACCCAAATATGCGCGAGCAGTACTTC	CASSSRTDPNMREQYF
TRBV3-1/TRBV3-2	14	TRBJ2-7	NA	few	TGTGCCAGCAGCCAATGGAGGGCCGGGGACGAGCAGTACTTC	CASSQWRAGDEQYF
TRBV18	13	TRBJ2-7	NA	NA	TGTGCCAGCTCACCCCAAGAGTCCTACGAGCAGTACTTC	CASSPQESYEQYF
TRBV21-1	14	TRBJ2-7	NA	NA	TGTGCCAGCAGCAAACGTGGGCCTTCCTACGAGCAGTACTTC	CASSKRGPSYEQYF
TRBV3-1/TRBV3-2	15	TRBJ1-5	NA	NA	TGTGCCAGCAGCCAAGATCCTACAGGGTATCAGCCCCAGCATTTT	CASSQDPTGYQPQHF
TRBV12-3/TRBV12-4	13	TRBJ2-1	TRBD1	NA	TGTGCCAGCAGTTCAGGGGGCTTAAATGAGCAGTTCTTC	CASSSGGLNEQFF
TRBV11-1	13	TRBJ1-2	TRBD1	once	TGTGCCAGCAGGGTGACAGGGGAAGATGGCTACACCTTC	CASRVTGEDGYTF
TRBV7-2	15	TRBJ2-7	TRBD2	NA	TGTGCCAGCAGCCCCGGGACTAGCGGGTACTACGAGCAGTACTTC	CASSPGTSGYYEQYF
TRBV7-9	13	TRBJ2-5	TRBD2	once	TGTGCCAGCAGCTCTAGCGGGGGGCGGGATCCATACTTC	CASSSSGGRDPYF
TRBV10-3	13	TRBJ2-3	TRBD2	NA	TGTGCCATCAGGGGGGACTACCCCCCCGGGCAGTATTTT	CAIRGDYPPGQYF
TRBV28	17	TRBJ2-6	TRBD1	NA	TGTGCCAGCAGCCTAGGGGACAGGGGAGCTGGGGCCAACGTCCTGACTTTC	CASSLGDRGAGANVLTF
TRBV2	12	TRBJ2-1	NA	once	TGTGCCAGCAGCACCGTGGGCCGGTCCGTGTTCTTC	CASSTVGRSVFF
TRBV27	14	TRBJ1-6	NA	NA	TGTGCCAGCAGTTTGGGACTGAATAATTCACCCCTCCACTTT	CASSLGLNNSPLHF
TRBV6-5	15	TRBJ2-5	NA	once	TGTGCCAGCAGCCCACAGGCCACCTTTTTGGGGACCCAGTACTTC	CASSPQATFLGTQYF
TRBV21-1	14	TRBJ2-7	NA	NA	TGTGCCAGCAGCGGCCGGGACAGGTCCTACGAGCAGTACTTC	CASSGRDRSYEQYF
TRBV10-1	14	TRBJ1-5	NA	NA	TGCGCCAGCAACGGACCTACAGGGTTTCAGCCCCAGCATTTT	CASNGPTGFQPQHF
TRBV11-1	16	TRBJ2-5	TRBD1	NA	TGTGCCAGCAGACGAACTTCAGGGGGCGGGGAGGAGACCCAGTACTTC	CASRRTSGGGEETQYF
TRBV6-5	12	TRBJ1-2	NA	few	TGTGCCAGCAGTCCGGACAGATATGGCTACACCTTC	CASSPDRYGYTF
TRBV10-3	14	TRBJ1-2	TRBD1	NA	TGTGCCATCCTAGGACAGGGGGCGGTTCAGGGCTACACCTTC	CAILGQGAVQGYTF
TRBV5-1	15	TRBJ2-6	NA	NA	TGCGCCAGCAGCTTGGTTCCAGGGGGGGCCAACGTCCTGACTTTC	CASSLVPGGANVLTF
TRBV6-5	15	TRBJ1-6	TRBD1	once	TGTGCCAGCAGTCTGACAGGGACGGGTAATTCACCCCTCCACTTT	CASSLTGTGNSPLHF
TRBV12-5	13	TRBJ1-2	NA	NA	TGTGCTAGTGCCCGGGGGGATAGAGGTGGCTACACCTTC	CASARGDRGGYTF
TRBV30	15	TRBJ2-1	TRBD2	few	TGTGCCTGGAGTGGAGCACTAGCGGGGGCCGGAGAGCAGTTCTTC	CAWSGALAGAGEQFF
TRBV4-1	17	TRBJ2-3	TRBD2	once	TGCGCCAGCAGCGCCCTCGGGGGGGGCAAACCTCCGGATACGCAGTATTTT	CASSALGGGKPPDTQYF
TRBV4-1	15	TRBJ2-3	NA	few	TGCGCCAGCAGCCTTACAGGGTTGGGGCCAGATACGCAGTATTTT	CASSLTGLGPDTQYF
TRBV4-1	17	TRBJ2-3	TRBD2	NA	TGCGCCAGCAGCCACTTCGCGACTAGCGGGGGAGCGGATACGCAGTATTTT	CASSHFATSGGADTQYF
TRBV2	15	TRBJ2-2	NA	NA	TGTGCCAGCAGCGGACAGGTGGGGGGCACCGGGGAGCTGTTTTTT	CASSGQVGGTGELFF